A selection of T cell receptor beta chains follows, all from one sample in a study of CD8 T cells in Susac syndrome. TCRdb recomputed calls from the immunoSEQ multiplex PCR reads with MiXCR, one row per CDR3 protein. The data show fewer than 100,000 distinct CDR3 sequences, 75% to 95% seen once. Sequencing was carried out using CD8+ T cells from PBMCs. These receptors all come from a human donor with multiple sclerosis. Both conserved end residues are part of each CDR3. A D gene is named only where the DNA matches it firmly. Where a row states a size, it is once, few, many or the class of an expanded clone; other rows omit it.

>-|TRBJ2-7|TRBD1|TRBV11-3
CASSLGTGAEEQYF
TGTGCCAGCAGCTTAGGGACAGGGGCGGAAGAGCAGTACTTC
>-|TRBJ2-1|-|TRBV5-1
CASSTEGQAYNEQFF
TGCGCCAGCAGCACCGAAGGGCAGGCGTACAATGAGCAGTTCTTC
>-|TRBJ2-1|-|TRBV7-9
CASSYRGEQFF
TGTGCCAGCAGCTATCGGGGTGAGCAGTTCTTC
>-|TRBJ2-7|-|TRBV27
CASSGRTGTIYEQYF
TGTGCCAGCAGTGGTCGAACAGGGACCATCTACGAGCAGTACTTC
>-|TRBJ2-1|TRBD2|TRBV20-1
CSARDLGLAGEYNEQFF
TGCAGTGCTAGAGATCTGGGACTAGCGGGAGAATACAATGAGCAGTTCTTC
>-|TRBJ2-7|-|TRBV5-1
CASSLAPTGRMNEQYF
TGCGCCAGCAGCTTGGCCCCGACAGGAAGAATGAACGAGCAGTACTTC
>-|TRBJ1-5|TRBD1|TRBV16
CASSQSLEGGAWQPQHF
TGTGCCAGCAGCCAATCGCTAGAAGGGGGCGCGTGGCAGCCCCAGCATTTT
>-|TRBJ2-5|-|TRBV7-3
CASSLGPNGWETQYF
TGTGCCAGCAGCTTAGGCCCTAACGGTTGGGAGACCCAGTACTTC
>-|TRBJ2-7|TRBD2|TRBV5-1
CASSYGLAGAPYEQYF
TGCGCCAGCAGCTATGGACTAGCGGGTGCCCCCTACGAGCAGTACTTC
>-|TRBJ2-5|TRBD1|TRBV7-9
CASTSQGAFGETQYF
TGTGCCAGCACCTCACAGGGGGCCTTCGGAGAGACCCAGTACTTC
>-|TRBJ1-2|TRBD1|TRBV3-1
CASSPQGNYGYTF
TGTGCCAGCAGCCCACAGGGGAACTATGGCTACACCTTC
>-|TRBJ1-1|-|TRBV29-1
CSVDRRGRSADTEAFF
TGCAGCGTTGATAGGCGGGGGCGATCCGCGGACACTGAAGCTTTCTTT
>once|TRBJ1-1|-|TRBV10-3
CAISESIRVYYTEAFF
TGTGCCATCAGTGAGTCGATTAGGGTCTACTACACTGAAGCTTTCTTT
>-|TRBJ1-2|-|TRBV12-3/TRBV12-4
CASSTAKRQGGTF
TGTGCCAGCAGTACCGCTAAAAGGCAGGGCGGCACCTTC
>-|TRBJ1-1|-|TRBV20-1
CSARDSRGPTEAFF
TGCAGTGCTAGAGATTCCCGGGGCCCCACTGAAGCTTTCTTT